Listed below are T cell receptor beta chains from one sample, sequenced in a study of T cell responses to AZD1222 COVID-19 vaccine. The repertoire was sequenced with immunoSEQ multiplex PCR; TCRdb's copy has only in-frame clones and lacks some. This sample yields roughly 120,000 clones, of which roughly 84% are seen a single time; less than 8% belongs to the top ten. Sequenced here: peripheral blood, sampled on day 0 of AZD1222 vaccination. These receptor sequences come from an adult in good health. Each CDR3 is given with its conserved first and last residue. A D gene is named only where the DNA matches it firmly. Clone sizes are given selectively: once, few, many, or a class where the clone is expanded.

D	length	V	size	J	CDR3	DNA
NA	17	TRBV7-9	NA	TRBJ1-5	CASSNLGAGDSNQPQHF	TGTGCCAGCAGTAATTTAGGGGCCGGTGATAGCAATCAGCCCCAGCATTTT
NA	16	TRBV29-1	NA	TRBJ1-2	CSVAAIRPGTSYGYTF	TGCAGCGTTGCGGCGATTCGTCCCGGGACAAGCTATGGCTACACCTTC
NA	13	TRBV19	NA	TRBJ1-1	CASSGAANTEAFF	TGTGCCAGTAGTGGGGCAGCCAACACTGAAGCTTTCTTT
NA	11	TRBV20-1	NA	TRBJ1-1	CSAMVNTEAFF	TGCAGTGCTATGGTGAACACTGAAGCTTTCTTT
NA	15	TRBV9	NA	TRBJ1-2	CASSVGGGFDYGYTF	TGTGCCAGCAGCGTAGGAGGAGGGTTTGACTATGGCTACACCTTC
TRBD1	14	TRBV5-1	NA	TRBJ1-2	CASSLATGDYGYTF	TGCGCCAGCAGCTTGGCCACAGGGGACTATGGCTACACCTTC
NA	16	TRBV28	NA	TRBJ2-4	CASSPAHQGYGNIQYF	TGTGCCAGCAGTCCTGCCCACCAGGGGTATGGGAACATTCAGTACTTC
NA	12	TRBV11-2	NA	TRBJ2-4	CASSLDWDIQYF	TGTGCCAGCAGCTTAGACTGGGACATTCAGTACTTC
NA	17	TRBV4-3	NA	TRBJ2-3	CASSQDWGERSTDTQYF	TGCGCCAGCAGCCAAGATTGGGGGGAACGGAGCACAGATACGCAGTATTTT
NA	14	TRBV6-5	NA	TRBJ2-1	CASSSAAGTGEQFF	TGTGCCAGCAGTTCCGCGGCGGGCACGGGGGAGCAGTTCTTC
TRBD1	13	TRBV7-8	NA	TRBJ2-7	CASSPRTGPEQYF	TGTGCCAGCAGCCCTCGGACAGGGCCCGAGCAGTACTTC
NA	13	TRBV11-3	NA	TRBJ2-1	CASSLDWGGEQFF	TGTGCCAGCAGCTTAGATTGGGGTGGTGAGCAGTTCTTC
NA	12	TRBV24-1	NA	TRBJ1-2	CATSSRADGYTF	TGTGCCACCAGTTCCAGGGCAGATGGCTACACCTTC
TRBD2	16	TRBV7-2	NA	TRBJ2-3	CASSFQTSGGPNTQYF	TGTGCCAGCAGCTTCCAGACTAGCGGGGGCCCAAATACGCAGTATTTT
TRBD1	15	TRBV19	NA	TRBJ2-7	CASSTGQGALGEQYF	TGTGCCAGTAGTACGGGACAGGGGGCCTTGGGCGAGCAGTACTTC
NA	14	TRBV4-1	once	TRBJ2-7	CASSPRASSYEQYF	TGCGCCAGCAGCCCGCGGGCGTCTTCCTACGAGCAGTACTTC
TRBD2	13	TRBV28	NA	TRBJ2-7	CASRPLPGGEQYF	TGTGCCAGCAGGCCGCTCCCGGGAGGCGAGCAGTACTTC
TRBD1	13	TRBV30	once	TRBJ2-1	CAWGQGIYNEQFF	TGTGCCTGGGGACAGGGCATCTACAATGAGCAGTTCTTC
NA	15	TRBV7-2	NA	TRBJ1-2	CASSSRPGDGYGYTF	TGTGCCAGCAGCTCTAGGCCAGGGGACGGCTATGGCTACACCTTC
NA	15	TRBV27	NA	TRBJ2-1	CASSPGAGYYNEQFF	TGTGCCAGCAGCCCAGGGGCGGGGTACTACAATGAGCAGTTCTTC
NA	15	TRBV4-1	NA	TRBJ2-7	CASSQDWAGASEQYF	TGCGCCAGCAGCCAAGATTGGGCGGGGGCAAGCGAGCAGTACTTC
TRBD1	14	TRBV6-5	few	TRBJ1-5	CASSYTGVDQPQHF	TGTGCCAGCAGTTATACAGGGGTGGATCAGCCCCAGCATTTT
TRBD2	15	TRBV5-8	once	TRBJ2-5	CASSLKRGVGETQYF	TGTGCCAGCAGCTTGAAGCGGGGGGTAGGGGAGACCCAGTACTTC
TRBD2	15	TRBV3-1/TRBV3-2	NA	TRBJ2-1	CASSQTSGAYNEQFF	TGTGCCAGCAGCCAAACTAGCGGGGCTTACAATGAGCAGTTCTTC
NA	16	TRBV19	few	TRBJ1-5	CASSTDLDSYNQPQHF	TGTGCCAGTAGTACCGATTTAGACTCGTACAATCAGCCCCAGCATTTT
NA	13	TRBV7-2	NA	TRBJ1-2	CASSLGGPNGYTF	TGTGCCAGCAGCTTAGGGGGCCCGAATGGCTACACCTTC
NA	14	TRBV19	NA	TRBJ1-4	CASSITSTNEKLFF	TGTGCCAGTAGTATTACATCAACTAATGAAAAACTGTTTTTT
NA	15	TRBV5-5	NA	TRBJ1-5	CASSYLAGPNQPQHF	TGTGCCAGCAGCTATTTGGCGGGGCCAAATCAGCCCCAGCATTTT
NA	12	TRBV5-1	NA	TRBJ1-2	CASSLDRDGYTF	TGCGCCAGCAGCTTGGACAGGGACGGCTACACCTTC
TRBD1	15	TRBV9	few	TRBJ2-1	CASSVGETGTNEQFF	TGTGCCAGCAGCGTAGGCGAGACAGGGACCAATGAGCAGTTCTTC
TRBD1	14	TRBV11-2	NA	TRBJ1-6	CASSFRQGHSPLHF	TGTGCCAGCAGCTTCCGACAGGGGCATTCACCCCTCCACTTT
NA	15	TRBV21-1	NA	TRBJ1-2	CASSKDPGIVYGYTF	TGTGCCAGCAGCAAAGACCCGGGGATCGTCTATGGCTACACCTTC
TRBD1	14	TRBV30	NA	TRBJ2-7	CAWSHGQDGYEQYF	TGTGCCTGGAGCCACGGACAGGACGGCTACGAGCAGTACTTC
NA	12	TRBV6-5	NA	TRBJ1-5	CASIVRGQPQHF	TGTGCCAGCATTGTTCGCGGTCAGCCCCAGCATTTT
NA	13	TRBV11-2	NA	TRBJ2-7	CASSDYRADEQYF	TGTGCCAGCAGCGATTACAGGGCTGACGAGCAGTACTTC
NA	16	TRBV10-3	NA	TRBJ2-3	CAISEVSSSGTDTQYF	TGTGCCATCAGTGAGGTCTCCAGCTCTGGCACAGATACGCAGTATTTT
NA	13	TRBV30	NA	TRBJ1-1	CAWSVGGNTEAFF	TGTGCCTGGAGTGTGGGTGGGAACACTGAAGCTTTCTTT
NA	14	TRBV28	NA	TRBJ2-7	CASRRGVRGYEQYF	TGTGCCAGCAGGAGGGGAGTTAGGGGCTACGAGCAGTACTTC
TRBD1	14	TRBV4-1	NA	TRBJ1-5	CASSPQQGNQPQHF	TGCGCCAGCAGCCCCCAACAGGGGAATCAGCCCCAGCATTTT
TRBD1	15	TRBV28	NA	TRBJ2-2	CASREPGTDTGELFF	TGTGCCAGCAGGGAGCCTGGGACAGACACCGGGGAGCTGTTTTTT
TRBD1	15	TRBV9	NA	TRBJ2-2	CASSVVDRAHGELFF	TGTGCCAGCAGCGTAGTCGACAGGGCTCACGGGGAGCTGTTTTTT
TRBD1	15	TRBV29-1	NA	TRBJ1-1	CSVDGQGIMNTEAFF	TGCAGCGTTGACGGACAGGGGATTATGAACACTGAAGCTTTCTTT
NA	16	TRBV7-8	NA	TRBJ1-3	CASSLDPVFSGNTIYF	TGTGCCAGCAGCTTAGATCCGGTTTTCTCTGGAAACACCATATATTTT
TRBD1	12	TRBV5-1	NA	TRBJ2-7	CASSGTGDEQYF	TGCGCCAGCAGCGGGACAGGGGACGAGCAGTACTTC
NA	12	TRBV12-3/TRBV12-4	NA	TRBJ1-5	CASSLAHQPQHF	TGTGCCAGCAGTTTGGCTCATCAGCCCCAGCATTTT
NA	16	TRBV5-4	NA	TRBJ2-1	CASSDGRTSSYNEQFF	TGTGCCAGCAGCGACGGACGGACAAGCTCCTACAATGAGCAGTTCTTC
NA	11	TRBV20-1	NA	TRBJ2-3	CSAIKADTQYF	TGCAGTGCTATTAAGGCAGATACGCAGTATTTT
TRBD1	15	TRBV4-2	NA	TRBJ1-4	CASSPAGQADEKLFF	TGTGCCAGCAGCCCAGCGGGACAGGCGGACGAAAAACTGTTTTTT
NA	15	TRBV6-1	few	TRBJ2-1	CASSDWAGVRNEQFF	TGTGCCAGCAGTGATTGGGCAGGGGTTAGGAATGAGCAGTTCTTC
TRBD1	15	TRBV9	NA	TRBJ1-1	CASSARTGPGTEAFF	TGTGCCAGCAGCGCCCGGACAGGGCCGGGAACTGAAGCTTTCTTT
NA	14	TRBV28	NA	TRBJ1-2	CASKSRPVIYGYTF	TGTGCCAGCAAGTCTCGACCGGTTATCTATGGCTACACCTTC
TRBD1	14	TRBV6-2/TRBV6-3	NA	TRBJ2-1	CASSRTGGYNEQFF	TGTGCCAGCAGTCGGACAGGGGGGTACAATGAGCAGTTCTTC
NA	16	TRBV3-1/TRBV3-2	NA	TRBJ2-7	CASSQDTRSWGYEQYF	TGTGCCAGCAGCCAAGACACCCGATCGTGGGGATACGAGCAGTACTTC
TRBD1	14	TRBV2	once	TRBJ2-3	CATSTGGRVDTQYF	TGTGCCACCTCGACAGGGGGGAGGGTAGATACGCAGTATTTT
NA	13	TRBV6-5	NA	TRBJ1-2	CATRSGGNYGYTF	TGTGCCACCCGGTCCGGGGGGAACTATGGCTACACCTTC
TRBD2	15	TRBV19	NA	TRBJ2-7	CASSSRTSGGMEQYF	TGTGCCAGTAGTAGCCGGACTAGCGGGGGTATGGAGCAGTACTTC
NA	10	TRBV25-1	NA	TRBJ2-1	CASRENEQFF	TGTGCCAGCAGAGAAAATGAGCAGTTCTTC
NA	14	TRBV11-3	NA	TRBJ2-7	CASSPDRLTYEQYF	TGTGCCAGCAGCCCAGACAGGCTAACCTACGAGCAGTACTTC
NA	16	TRBV6-1	NA	TRBJ2-2	CASSEEATANTGELFF	TGTGCCAGCAGTGAAGAAGCAACTGCGAACACCGGGGAGCTGTTTTTT